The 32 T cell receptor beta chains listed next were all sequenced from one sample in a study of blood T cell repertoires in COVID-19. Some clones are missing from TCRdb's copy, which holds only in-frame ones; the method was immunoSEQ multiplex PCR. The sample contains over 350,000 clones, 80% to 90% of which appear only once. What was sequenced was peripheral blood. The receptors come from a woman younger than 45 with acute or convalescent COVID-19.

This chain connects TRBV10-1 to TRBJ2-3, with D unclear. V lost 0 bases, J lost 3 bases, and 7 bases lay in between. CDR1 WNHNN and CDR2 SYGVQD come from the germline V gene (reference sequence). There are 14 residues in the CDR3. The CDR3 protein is CASSESVGTDTQYF. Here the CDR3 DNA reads TGCGCCAGCAGTGAGTCTGTCGGTACAGATACGCAGTATTTT.

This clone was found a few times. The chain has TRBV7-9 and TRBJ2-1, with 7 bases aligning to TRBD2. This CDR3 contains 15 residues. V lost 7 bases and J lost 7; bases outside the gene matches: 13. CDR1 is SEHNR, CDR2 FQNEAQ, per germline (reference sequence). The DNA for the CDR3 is TGTGCCAGCACCAAGGTGGTAGCGGGTTGGAATGAGCAGTTCTTC. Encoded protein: CASTKVVAGWNEQFF.

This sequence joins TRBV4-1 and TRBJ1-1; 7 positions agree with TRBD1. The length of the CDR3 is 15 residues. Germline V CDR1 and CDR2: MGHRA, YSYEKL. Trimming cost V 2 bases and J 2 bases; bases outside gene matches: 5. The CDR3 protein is CASSQHGTANTEAFF. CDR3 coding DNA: TGCGCCAGCAGCCAACACGGGACAGCAAACACTGAAGCTTTCTTT.

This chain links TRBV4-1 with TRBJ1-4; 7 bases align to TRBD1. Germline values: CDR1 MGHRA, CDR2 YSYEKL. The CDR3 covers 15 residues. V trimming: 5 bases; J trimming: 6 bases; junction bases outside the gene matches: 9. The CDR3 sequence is CASSEFLRGDEKLFF. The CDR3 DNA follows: TGCGCCAGCAGCGAATTTCTCAGGGGGGATGAAAAACTGTTTTTT.

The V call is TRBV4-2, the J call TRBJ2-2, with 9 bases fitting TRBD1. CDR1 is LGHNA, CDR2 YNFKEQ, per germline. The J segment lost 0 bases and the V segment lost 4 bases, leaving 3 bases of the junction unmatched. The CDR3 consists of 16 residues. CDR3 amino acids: CASSLRTGANTGELFF. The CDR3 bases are TGTGCCAGCAGCCTACGGACAGGGGCGAACACCGGGGAGCTGTTTTTT.

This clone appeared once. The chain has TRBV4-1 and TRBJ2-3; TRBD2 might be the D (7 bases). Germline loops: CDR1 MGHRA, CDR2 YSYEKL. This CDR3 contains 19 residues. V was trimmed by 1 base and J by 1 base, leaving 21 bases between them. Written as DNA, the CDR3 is TGCGCCAGCAGCCAAGCCCGGGGGGCTCTTGGTTGGGGCACAGATACGCAGTATTTT. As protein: CASSQARGALGWGTDTQYF.

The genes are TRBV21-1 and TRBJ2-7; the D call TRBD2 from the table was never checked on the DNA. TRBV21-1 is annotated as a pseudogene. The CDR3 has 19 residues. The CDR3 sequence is CASSKVWRLAGSIEYEQYF. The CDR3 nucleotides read TGTGCCAGCAGCAAAGTATGGCGACTAGCGGGATCTATCGAGTACGAGCAGTACTTC.

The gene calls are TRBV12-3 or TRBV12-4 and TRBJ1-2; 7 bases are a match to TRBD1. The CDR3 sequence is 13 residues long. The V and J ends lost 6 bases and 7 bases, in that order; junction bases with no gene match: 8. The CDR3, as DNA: TGTGCCAGCAGCGCCCACGACAGGGTTGGCTACACCTTC. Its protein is CASSAHDRVGYTF.

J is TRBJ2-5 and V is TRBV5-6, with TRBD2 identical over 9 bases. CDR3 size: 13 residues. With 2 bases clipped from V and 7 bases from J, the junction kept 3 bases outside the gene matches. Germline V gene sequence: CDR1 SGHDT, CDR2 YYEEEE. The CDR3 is CASSFGTSSTQYF. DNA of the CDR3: TGTGCCAGCAGCTTTGGGACTAGCTCGACCCAGTACTTC.

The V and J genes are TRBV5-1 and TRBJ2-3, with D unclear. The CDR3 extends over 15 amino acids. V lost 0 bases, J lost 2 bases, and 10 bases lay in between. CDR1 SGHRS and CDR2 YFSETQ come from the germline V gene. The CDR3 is CASSLEESLTDTQYF. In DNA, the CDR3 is TGCGCCAGCAGCTTGGAAGAGAGCCTCACAGATACGCAGTATTTT.

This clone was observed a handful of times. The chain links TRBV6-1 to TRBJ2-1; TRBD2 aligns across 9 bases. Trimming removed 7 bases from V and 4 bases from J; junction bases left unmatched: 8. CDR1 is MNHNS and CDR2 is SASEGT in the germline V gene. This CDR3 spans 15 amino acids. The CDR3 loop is CASTVPTSGYNEQFF. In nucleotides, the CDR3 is TGTGCCAGCACCGTACCGACTAGCGGATACAATGAGCAGTTCTTC.

CDR3 DNA: TGTGCCAGCAGCGCCGCGTCGAGAAACATTCAGTACTTC. Translating gives CASSAASRNIQYF. The chain links TRBV7-8 to TRBJ2-4; D is unresolved. Looked up from germline, CDR1 is SGHVS and CDR2 is FQNEAQ. The CDR3 sequence is 13 residues long. V gave up 5 bases and J gave up 6 bases, with 11 bases separating them.

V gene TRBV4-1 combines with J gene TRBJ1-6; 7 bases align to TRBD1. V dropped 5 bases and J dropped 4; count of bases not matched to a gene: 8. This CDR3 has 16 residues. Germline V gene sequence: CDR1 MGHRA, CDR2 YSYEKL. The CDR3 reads CASSARSGGYNSPLHF. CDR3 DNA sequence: TGCGCCAGCAGCGCGAGATCAGGGGGGTATAATTCACCCCTCCACTTT.

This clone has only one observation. CDR3 protein: CASSKKTPSGGAGVLADTQYF. The CDR3 DNA is TGTGCCAGCAGCAAAAAGACGCCAAGCGGGGGGGCCGGAGTGCTCGCAGATACGCAGTATTTT. This chain joins TRBV21-1 and TRBJ2-3; the table's TRBD2 call for D was not verified on the DNA. TRBV21-1 is listed as a pseudogene. This CDR3 has 21 residues.

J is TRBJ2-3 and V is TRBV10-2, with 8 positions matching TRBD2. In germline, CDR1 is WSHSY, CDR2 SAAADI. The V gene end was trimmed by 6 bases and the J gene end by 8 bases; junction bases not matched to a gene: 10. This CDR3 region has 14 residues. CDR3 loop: CASSRLARDGTQYF. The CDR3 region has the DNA TGCGCCAGCAGCAGACTAGCGCGGGACGGTACGCAGTATTTT.

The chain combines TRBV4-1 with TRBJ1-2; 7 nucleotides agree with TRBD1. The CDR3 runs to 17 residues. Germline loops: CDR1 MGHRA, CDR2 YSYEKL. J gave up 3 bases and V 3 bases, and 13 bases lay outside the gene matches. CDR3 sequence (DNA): TGCGCCAGCAGCCACCAGAGTGAAATACAGGGGCACTATGGCTACACCTTC. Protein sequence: CASSHQSEIQGHYGYTF.

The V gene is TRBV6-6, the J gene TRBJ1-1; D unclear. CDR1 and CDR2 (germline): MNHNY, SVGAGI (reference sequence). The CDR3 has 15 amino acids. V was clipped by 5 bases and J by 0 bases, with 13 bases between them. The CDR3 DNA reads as TGTGCCAGCAGTGATAAACTCCGGGTGAACACTGAAGCTTTCTTT. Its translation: CASSDKLRVNTEAFF.

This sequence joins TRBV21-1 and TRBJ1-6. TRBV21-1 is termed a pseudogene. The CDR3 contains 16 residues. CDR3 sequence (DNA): TGTGCCAGCAGCAATGAATTTGGGAGAAATAATTCACCCCTCCACTTT. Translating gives CASSNEFGRNNSPLHF.

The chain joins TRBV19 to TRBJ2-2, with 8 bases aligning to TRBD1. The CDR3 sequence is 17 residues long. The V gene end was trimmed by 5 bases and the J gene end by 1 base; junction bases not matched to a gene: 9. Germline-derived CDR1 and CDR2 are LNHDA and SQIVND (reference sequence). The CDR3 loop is CASSAAPGTGNTGELFF. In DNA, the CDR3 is TGTGCCAGTAGTGCGGCTCCCGGGACAGGGAACACCGGGGAGCTGTTTTTT.

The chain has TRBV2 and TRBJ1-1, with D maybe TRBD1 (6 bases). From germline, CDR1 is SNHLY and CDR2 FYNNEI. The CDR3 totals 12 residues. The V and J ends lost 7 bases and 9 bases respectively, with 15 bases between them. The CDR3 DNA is TGTGCCAGCAACCCGGGGGGGCCACAAGCTTTCTTT. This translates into CASNPGGPQAFF.

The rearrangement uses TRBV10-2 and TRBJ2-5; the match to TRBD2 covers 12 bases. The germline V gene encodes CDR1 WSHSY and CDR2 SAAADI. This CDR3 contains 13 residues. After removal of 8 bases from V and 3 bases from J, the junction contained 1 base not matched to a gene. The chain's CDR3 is CASRLAGEETQYF. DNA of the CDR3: TGCGCCAGCCGACTAGCGGGGGAAGAGACCCAGTACTTC.

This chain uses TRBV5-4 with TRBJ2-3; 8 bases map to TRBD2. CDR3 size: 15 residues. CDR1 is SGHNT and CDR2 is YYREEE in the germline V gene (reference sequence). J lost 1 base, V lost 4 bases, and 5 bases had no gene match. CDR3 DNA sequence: TGTGCCAGCAGCCCCGGGGGGGTACGCACAGATACGCAGTATTTT. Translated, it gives CASSPGGVRTDTQYF.

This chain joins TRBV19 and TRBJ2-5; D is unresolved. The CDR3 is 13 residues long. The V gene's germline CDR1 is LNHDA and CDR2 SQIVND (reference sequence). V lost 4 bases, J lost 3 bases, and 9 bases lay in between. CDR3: CASSRRLEETQYF. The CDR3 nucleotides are TGTGCCAGTAGTAGAAGATTAGAAGAGACCCAGTACTTC.

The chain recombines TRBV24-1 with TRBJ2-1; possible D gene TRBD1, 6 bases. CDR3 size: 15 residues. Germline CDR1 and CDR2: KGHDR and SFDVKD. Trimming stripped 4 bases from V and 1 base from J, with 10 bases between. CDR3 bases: TGTGCCACCAGTGAGGCAGGGGTATCCTACAATGAGCAGTTCTTC. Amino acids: CATSEAGVSYNEQFF.

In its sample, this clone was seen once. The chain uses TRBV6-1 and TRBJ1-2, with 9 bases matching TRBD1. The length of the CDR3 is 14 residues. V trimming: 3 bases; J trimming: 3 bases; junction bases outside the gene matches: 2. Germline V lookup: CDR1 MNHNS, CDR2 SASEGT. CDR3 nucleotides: TGTGCCAGCAGTGAGGACAGGGGATACTATGGCTACACCTTC. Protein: CASSEDRGYYGYTF.

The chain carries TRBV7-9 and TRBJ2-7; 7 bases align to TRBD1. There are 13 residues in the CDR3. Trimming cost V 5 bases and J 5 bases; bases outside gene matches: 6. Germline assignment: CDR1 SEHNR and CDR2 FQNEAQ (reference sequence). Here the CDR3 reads CASSREGADEQYF. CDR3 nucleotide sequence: TGTGCCAGCAGCCGAGAGGGGGCCGACGAGCAGTACTTC.

Here the CDR3 DNA reads TGCGCCAGCAGCCCTGGACTAGCGGGGGGGCCGGGCACCGGGGAGCTGTTTTTT. Its protein product is CASSPGLAGGPGTGELFF. J is TRBJ2-2 and V is TRBV4-1; TRBD2 matches 15 bases. The CDR3 has 18 amino acids. From germline, CDR1 is MGHRA and CDR2 YSYEKL. Unmatched junction bases numbered 7, after V lost 4 bases and J lost 4 bases.

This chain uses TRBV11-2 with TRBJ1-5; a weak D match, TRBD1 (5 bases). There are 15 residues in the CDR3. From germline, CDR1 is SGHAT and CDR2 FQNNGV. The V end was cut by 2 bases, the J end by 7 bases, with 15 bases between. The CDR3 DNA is TGTGCCAGCAGCTTATCCTCGGGGGAAGGCCAGCCCCAGCATTTT. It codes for CASSLSSGEGQPQHF.

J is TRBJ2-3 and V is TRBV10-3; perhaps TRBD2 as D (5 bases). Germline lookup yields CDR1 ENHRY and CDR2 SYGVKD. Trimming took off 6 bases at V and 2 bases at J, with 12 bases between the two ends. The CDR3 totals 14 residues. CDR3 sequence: CAISSSGNTDTQYF. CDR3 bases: TGTGCCATCAGCTCCAGCGGCAACACAGATACGCAGTATTTT.

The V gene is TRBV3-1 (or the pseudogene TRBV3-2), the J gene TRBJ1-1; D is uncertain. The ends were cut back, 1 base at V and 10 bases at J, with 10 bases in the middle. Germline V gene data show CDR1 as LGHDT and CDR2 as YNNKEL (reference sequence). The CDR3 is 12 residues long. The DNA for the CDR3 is TGTGCCAGCAGCCAAGCCAGCGCGGGAGCTTTCTTT. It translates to CASSQASAGAFF.

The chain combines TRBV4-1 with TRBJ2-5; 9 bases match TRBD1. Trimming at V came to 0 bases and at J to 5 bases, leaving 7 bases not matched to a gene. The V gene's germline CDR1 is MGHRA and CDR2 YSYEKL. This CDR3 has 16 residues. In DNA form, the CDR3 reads TGCGCCAGCAGCCAAGAAGGGACAGGGCGTCGGGAGACCCAGTACTTC. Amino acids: CASSQEGTGRRETQYF.

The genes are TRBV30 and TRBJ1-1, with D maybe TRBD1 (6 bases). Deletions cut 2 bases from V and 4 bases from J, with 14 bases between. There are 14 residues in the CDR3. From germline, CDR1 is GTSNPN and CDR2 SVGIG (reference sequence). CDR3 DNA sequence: TGTGCCTGGAGTCTGGGGGCGCCGGGCACTGAAGCTTTCTTT. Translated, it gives CAWSLGAPGTEAFF.